These T cell receptor beta chains were read from a single sample in a study of shared clonotypes between healthy human individuals. Method: immunoSEQ multiplex PCR; TCRdb's copy keeps in-frame clones and lacks some. The sample carries some 2.4 million clones, over 85% recorded once. Sequencing used naive CD4+ T cells from PBMCs. The receptor source for this set is a man aged 18 to 35 in good health. Some clones in this sample may be carry-over from other donors' samples. Both conserved end residues are part of each CDR3. The D gene is left open where the match is weak. Clone size, where shown, is once, few, many, or a class for clones that have expanded.

d_gene: .
j_gene: TRBJ2-3
v_gene: TRBV5-1
len: 14
abundance: .
CDR3nt: TGCGCCAGCAGCTTGGGGTTGGGCTCGGATACGCAGTATTTT
CDR3aa: CASSLGLGSDTQYF

d_gene: .
j_gene: TRBJ1-3
v_gene: TRBV10-3
len: 12
abundance: .
CDR3nt: TGTGCCATCAGTGAGTCTTGGAACACCATATATTTT
CDR3aa: CAISESWNTIYF

d_gene: .
j_gene: TRBJ1-2
v_gene: TRBV30
len: 13
abundance: few
CDR3nt: TGTGCCTGGAGCGGCCTCAGGGGCTATGGCTACACCTTC
CDR3aa: CAWSGLRGYGYTF

d_gene: .
j_gene: TRBJ2-1
v_gene: TRBV18
len: 12
abundance: .
CDR3nt: TGTGCCAGCTCACCACGGTGGGATGAGCAGTTCTTC
CDR3aa: CASSPRWDEQFF

d_gene: .
j_gene: TRBJ1-4
v_gene: TRBV2
len: 14
abundance: .
CDR3nt: TGTGCCAGCAGTGAAGGGGGCGAGCAAGAAAAACTGTTTTTT
CDR3aa: CASSEGGEQEKLFF

d_gene: .
j_gene: TRBJ2-1
v_gene: TRBV7-7
len: 13
abundance: .
CDR3nt: TGTGCCAGCAGCCAAAACAGGGACTCACCCCCGTTCTTC
CDR3aa: CASSQNRDSPPFF

d_gene: TRBD1
j_gene: TRBJ1-1
v_gene: TRBV7-3
len: 15
abundance: .
CDR3nt: TGTGCCAGCAGCGAAGGGACAGGGGGGTCTTATGAAGCTTTCTTT
CDR3aa: CASSEGTGGSYEAFF

d_gene: .
j_gene: TRBJ2-2
v_gene: TRBV28
len: 15
abundance: .
CDR3nt: TGTGCCAGCAGTGTAGAACTAGCGAACACCGGGGAGCTGTTTTTT
CDR3aa: CASSVELANTGELFF

d_gene: .
j_gene: TRBJ1-5
v_gene: TRBV18
len: 15
abundance: .
CDR3nt: TGTGCCAGCTCACCGGAGGCAGGGGGCAATCAGCCCCAGCATTTT
CDR3aa: CASSPEAGGNQPQHF

d_gene: .
j_gene: TRBJ2-5
v_gene: TRBV30
len: 11
abundance: .
CDR3nt: TGTGCCTGGAGCAGGGTGGAGACCCAGTACTTC
CDR3aa: CAWSRVETQYF

d_gene: .
j_gene: TRBJ1-2
v_gene: TRBV6-5
len: 13
abundance: .
CDR3nt: TGTGCCAGCAGGCCCGGACGGAACTATGGCTACACCTTC
CDR3aa: CASRPGRNYGYTF

d_gene: .
j_gene: TRBJ1-3
v_gene: TRBV4-1
len: 15
abundance: .
CDR3nt: TGCGCCAGCAGCCAGGGGACCCTCGTCGGGAACACCATATATTTT
CDR3aa: CASSQGTLVGNTIYF

d_gene: TRBD1
j_gene: TRBJ1-2
v_gene: TRBV4-2
len: 14
abundance: .
CDR3nt: TGTGCCAGCAGCCAAGGACAGGGGGCGGGGGGCTACACCTTC
CDR3aa: CASSQGQGAGGYTF

d_gene: .
j_gene: TRBJ1-5
v_gene: TRBV28
len: 17
abundance: .
CDR3nt: TGTGCCAGCAGTTTGGGGCGAAACAGGGTTAGCAATCAGCCCCAGCATTTT
CDR3aa: CASSLGRNRVSNQPQHF

d_gene: .
j_gene: TRBJ2-1
v_gene: TRBV18
len: 13
abundance: .
CDR3nt: TGTGCCAGCTCACCAGGTTCAGGGTATGAGCAGTTCTTC
CDR3aa: CASSPGSGYEQFF

d_gene: .
j_gene: TRBJ2-1
v_gene: TRBV28
len: 13
abundance: .
CDR3nt: TGTGCCAGCAGTTTGATACAGGTTAACCTGCAGTTCTTC
CDR3aa: CASSLIQVNLQFF

d_gene: .
j_gene: TRBJ2-7
v_gene: TRBV7-9
len: 15
abundance: .
CDR3nt: TGTGCCAGCAGCTTAGCTGGTCGGAGCTCCTACGAGCAGTACTTC
CDR3aa: CASSLAGRSSYEQYF

d_gene: TRBD1
j_gene: TRBJ2-6
v_gene: TRBV28
len: 20
abundance: .
CDR3nt: TGTGCCAGCATACGGACCATGGGACAGGGGATAAGCTCTGGGGCCAACGTCCTGACTTTC
CDR3aa: CASIRTMGQGISSGANVLTF

d_gene: .
j_gene: TRBJ2-5
v_gene: TRBV6-6
len: 12
abundance: .
CDR3nt: TGTGCCAGCACTCGACTAGGAGAGACCCAGTACTTC
CDR3aa: CASTRLGETQYF

d_gene: .
j_gene: TRBJ1-5
v_gene: TRBV7-9
len: 13
abundance: few
CDR3nt: TGTGCCAGCAGCTTAAGGAGGGATCAGCCCCAGCATTTT
CDR3aa: CASSLRRDQPQHF

d_gene: .
j_gene: TRBJ1-1
v_gene: TRBV29-1
len: 13
abundance: few
CDR3nt: TGCAGCGTTTACAGGAGATTGAACACTGAAGCTTTCTTT
CDR3aa: CSVYRRLNTEAFF

d_gene: .
j_gene: TRBJ2-1
v_gene: TRBV10-3
len: 14
abundance: .
CDR3nt: TGTGCCATCAGTGACAGCTACTCCTACAATGAGCAGTTCTTC
CDR3aa: CAISDSYSYNEQFF

d_gene: .
j_gene: TRBJ1-2
v_gene: TRBV28
len: 13
abundance: .
CDR3nt: TGTGCCAGCAGTCCCTCCAGGAACTATGGCTACACCTTC
CDR3aa: CASSPSRNYGYTF

d_gene: .
j_gene: TRBJ1-2
v_gene: TRBV7-9
len: 16
abundance: .
CDR3nt: TGTGCCAGCAGCTTAAAAGATCCTCGGTGGAGTAATGGCTACACCTTC
CDR3aa: CASSLKDPRWSNGYTF

d_gene: TRBD2
j_gene: TRBJ2-7
v_gene: TRBV5-1
len: 15
abundance: .
CDR3nt: TGCGCCAGCAGCTCGCTAGCGGGAGGGCCCTACGAGCAGTACTTC
CDR3aa: CASSSLAGGPYEQYF

d_gene: .
j_gene: TRBJ2-1
v_gene: TRBV7-3
len: 14
abundance: few
CDR3nt: TGTGCCAGCAGCTTAGCGTTAGTAGGAGGTGAGCAGTTCTTC
CDR3aa: CASSLALVGGEQFF

d_gene: .
j_gene: TRBJ1-4
v_gene: TRBV6-1
len: 15
abundance: .
CDR3nt: TGTGCCAGCACCACCGCGGCTGCTGGGGGTGAAAAACTGTTTTTT
CDR3aa: CASTTAAAGGEKLFF

d_gene: TRBD1
j_gene: TRBJ1-5
v_gene: TRBV19
len: 16
abundance: .
CDR3nt: TGTGCCAGTGACTTCAGACAGGGGGCGAAAAATCAGCCCCAGCATTTT
CDR3aa: CASDFRQGAKNQPQHF

d_gene: .
j_gene: TRBJ1-3
v_gene: TRBV9
len: 15
abundance: .
CDR3nt: TGTGCCAGCAGCGGTGGGACACCCTCTGGAAACACCATATATTTT
CDR3aa: CASSGGTPSGNTIYF

d_gene: .
j_gene: TRBJ1-1
v_gene: TRBV30
len: 11
abundance: .
CDR3nt: TGTGCCTGGACAGGGTTCACTGAAGCTTTCTTT
CDR3aa: CAWTGFTEAFF

d_gene: TRBD1
j_gene: TRBJ2-7
v_gene: TRBV5-5
len: 15
abundance: .
CDR3nt: TGTGCCAGCAGCTTAACCGGGACAGGCTCCTACGAGCAGTACTTC
CDR3aa: CASSLTGTGSYEQYF

d_gene: TRBD1
j_gene: TRBJ2-7
v_gene: TRBV2
len: 13
abundance: once
CDR3nt: TGTGCCAGCAGACCGACAGGGTCCTACGAGCAGTACTTC
CDR3aa: CASRPTGSYEQYF

d_gene: TRBD2
j_gene: TRBJ2-1
v_gene: TRBV25-1
len: 14
abundance: once
CDR3nt: TGTGCCAGCCGAAGAAGCGGGGACCACAATGAGCAGTTCTTC
CDR3aa: CASRRSGDHNEQFF

d_gene: TRBD2
j_gene: TRBJ2-1
v_gene: TRBV18
len: 15
abundance: .
CDR3nt: TGTGCCACCCGAAGTGGGCTAGCGGGAGGGCTTGAGCAGTTCTTC
CDR3aa: CATRSGLAGGLEQFF

d_gene: .
j_gene: TRBJ1-4
v_gene: TRBV6-1
len: 14
abundance: .
CDR3nt: TGTGCCAGCAGTGAAGGGACAGTTAATGAAAAACTGTTTTTT
CDR3aa: CASSEGTVNEKLFF

d_gene: .
j_gene: TRBJ2-5
v_gene: TRBV5-4
len: 13
abundance: once
CDR3nt: TGTGCCAGCAGCGGGGTGAGGGGTGAGACCCAGTACTTC
CDR3aa: CASSGVRGETQYF

d_gene: .
j_gene: TRBJ1-2
v_gene: TRBV11-2
len: 13
abundance: .
CDR3nt: TGTGCCAGCAGCCGAGACAGTAACTATGGCTACACCTTC
CDR3aa: CASSRDSNYGYTF

d_gene: .
j_gene: TRBJ1-3
v_gene: TRBV6-5
len: 14
abundance: .
CDR3nt: TGTGCCAGCAGTGGGGCAGCTCGGGGAAACACCATATATTTT
CDR3aa: CASSGAARGNTIYF

d_gene: TRBD1
j_gene: TRBJ1-4
v_gene: TRBV2
len: 17
abundance: .
CDR3nt: TGTGCCAGCAGTGATTTACAGGGGCGACCAACTAATGAAAAACTGTTTTTT
CDR3aa: CASSDLQGRPTNEKLFF

d_gene: TRBD1
j_gene: TRBJ2-7
v_gene: TRBV7-2
len: 14
abundance: .
CDR3nt: TGTGCCAGCACCCGAGGACAGGGGAGAGGGGAGCAGTACTTC
CDR3aa: CASTRGQGRGEQYF

d_gene: TRBD2
j_gene: TRBJ2-3
v_gene: TRBV4-1
len: 16
abundance: .
CDR3nt: TGCGCCAGCAGCCAGCTCGCTAGCGGCAGCACAGATACGCAGTATTTT
CDR3aa: CASSQLASGSTDTQYF

d_gene: .
j_gene: TRBJ2-7
v_gene: TRBV4-3
len: 18
abundance: .
CDR3nt: TGCGCCAGCAGCCAAGATCTAGGCCGGGACGGCTATTTTTACGAGCAGTACTTC
CDR3aa: CASSQDLGRDGYFYEQYF

d_gene: .
j_gene: TRBJ2-4
v_gene: TRBV5-1
len: 18
abundance: .
CDR3nt: TGCGCCAGCAGCGCACGCGGGACTCAACATCTAGCCAAAAACATTCAGTACTTC
CDR3aa: CASSARGTQHLAKNIQYF

d_gene: .
j_gene: TRBJ2-7
v_gene: TRBV25-1
len: 15
abundance: .
CDR3nt: TGTGCCAGCAGTGAATATACAGGGAACCGATACGAGCAGTACTTC
CDR3aa: CASSEYTGNRYEQYF

d_gene: .
j_gene: TRBJ1-2
v_gene: TRBV19
len: 13
abundance: .
CDR3nt: TGTGCCAGTAGTATGGTCCAGTACTATGGCTACACCTTC
CDR3aa: CASSMVQYYGYTF

d_gene: .
j_gene: TRBJ2-3
v_gene: TRBV5-6
len: 14
abundance: .
CDR3nt: TGTGCCAGCAGCTTGGCGGGGGGCACAGATACGCAGTATTTT
CDR3aa: CASSLAGGTDTQYF

d_gene: .
j_gene: TRBJ2-3
v_gene: TRBV6-5
len: 15
abundance: .
CDR3nt: TGTGCCAGCAACCCTGCCGGGACCACTAGGGGTACGCAGTATTTT
CDR3aa: CASNPAGTTRGTQYF

d_gene: .
j_gene: TRBJ1-1
v_gene: TRBV4-1
len: 16
abundance: .
CDR3nt: TGCGCCAGCAGCCAAGGAGGCATGGGGATCCTCACTGAAGCTTTCTTT
CDR3aa: CASSQGGMGILTEAFF

d_gene: TRBD2
j_gene: TRBJ2-1
v_gene: TRBV4-2
len: 15
abundance: .
CDR3nt: TGTGCCAGCAGCCAAACGGGAGGCCCTACCGATGAGCAGTTCTTC
CDR3aa: CASSQTGGPTDEQFF

d_gene: .
j_gene: TRBJ1-3
v_gene: TRBV18
len: 18
abundance: .
CDR3nt: TGTGCCAGCTCACCACTCGCCACAGGGATGGATACTGGAAACACCATATATTTT
CDR3aa: CASSPLATGMDTGNTIYF

d_gene: .
j_gene: TRBJ1-1
v_gene: TRBV14
len: 13
abundance: .
CDR3nt: TGTGCCAGCAGCCAAGGCGGATGGACTGAAGCTTTCTTT
CDR3aa: CASSQGGWTEAFF

d_gene: TRBD1
j_gene: TRBJ1-2
v_gene: TRBV6-5
len: 15
abundance: .
CDR3nt: TGTGCCAGCAGTAGGCACGGGACAGGGCGATATGGCTACACCTTC
CDR3aa: CASSRHGTGRYGYTF

d_gene: .
j_gene: TRBJ1-1
v_gene: TRBV6-5
len: 13
abundance: few
CDR3nt: TGTGCCAGCAGTTTGTCCTCGAACACTGAAGCTTTCTTT
CDR3aa: CASSLSSNTEAFF

d_gene: .
j_gene: TRBJ2-3
v_gene: TRBV7-2
len: 14
abundance: .
CDR3nt: TGTGCCAGCAGCTTAGGGGGGGATTCAGATACGCAGTATTTT
CDR3aa: CASSLGGDSDTQYF